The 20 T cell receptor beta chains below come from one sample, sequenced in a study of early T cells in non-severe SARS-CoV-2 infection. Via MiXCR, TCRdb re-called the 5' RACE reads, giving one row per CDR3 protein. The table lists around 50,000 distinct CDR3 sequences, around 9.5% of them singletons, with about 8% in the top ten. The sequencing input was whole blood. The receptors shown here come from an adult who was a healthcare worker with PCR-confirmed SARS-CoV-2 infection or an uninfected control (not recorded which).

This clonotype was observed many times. The CDR3 coding sequence is TGTGCCAGCAGTTACGGGACAGAACAGCCCCAGCATTTT. Encoded protein: CASSYGTEQPQHF. The V gene is TRBV6-6, the J gene TRBJ1-5; 7 bases agree with TRBD1. Germline CDR1 is MNHNY and CDR2 is SVGAGI (reference sequence). With V trimmed by 2 bases and J by 7 bases, 2 bases remained unmatched. This CDR3 is built from 13 residues.

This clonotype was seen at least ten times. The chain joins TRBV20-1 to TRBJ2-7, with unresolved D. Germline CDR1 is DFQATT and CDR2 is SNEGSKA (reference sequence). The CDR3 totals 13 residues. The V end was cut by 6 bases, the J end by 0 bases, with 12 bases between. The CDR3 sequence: CSAPDRSSYEQYF. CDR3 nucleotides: TGCAGTGCACCGGACCGAAGCTCCTACGAGCAGTACTTC.

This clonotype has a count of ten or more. DNA for the CDR3: TGTGCCAGCAGTCTTCATCCGGGCGGGAACAATGAGCAGTTCTTC. It codes for CASSLHPGGNNEQFF. The chain joins TRBV11-1 to TRBJ2-1; TRBD2 is a possible D gene (6 bases). The CDR3 sequence is 15 residues long. Looked up from germline, CDR1 is SGHAT and CDR2 is FQDESV (reference sequence). The ends were cut back, 6 bases at V and 5 bases at J, with 17 bases in the middle.

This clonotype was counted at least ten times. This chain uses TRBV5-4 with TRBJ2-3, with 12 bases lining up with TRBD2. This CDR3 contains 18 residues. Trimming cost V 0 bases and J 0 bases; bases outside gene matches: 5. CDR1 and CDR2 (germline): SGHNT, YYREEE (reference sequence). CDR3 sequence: CASSLGLAGDTSTDTQYF. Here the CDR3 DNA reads TGTGCCAGCAGCTTGGGACTAGCGGGGGACACTAGCACAGATACGCAGTATTTT. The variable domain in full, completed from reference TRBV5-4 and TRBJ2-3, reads ETGVTQSPTHLIKTRGQQVTLRCSSQSGHNTVSWYQQALGQGPQFIFQYYREEENGRGNFPPRFSGLQFPNYSSELNVNALELDDSALYLCASSLGLAGDTSTDTQYFGPGTRLTVL.

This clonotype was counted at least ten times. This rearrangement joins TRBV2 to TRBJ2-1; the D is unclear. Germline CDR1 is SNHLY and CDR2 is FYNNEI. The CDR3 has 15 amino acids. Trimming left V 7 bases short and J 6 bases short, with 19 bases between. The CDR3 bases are TGTGCCAGCACCCTGAGCCGGTCAGTTGGCAATGAGCAGTTCTTC. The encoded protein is CASTLSRSVGNEQFF.

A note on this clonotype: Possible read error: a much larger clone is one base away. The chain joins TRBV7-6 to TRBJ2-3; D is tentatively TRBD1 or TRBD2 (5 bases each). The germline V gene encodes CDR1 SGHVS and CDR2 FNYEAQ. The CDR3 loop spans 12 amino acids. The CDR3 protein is CGSSPWGDTQYF. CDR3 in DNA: TGTGGCAGCAGCCCCTGGGGGGATACGCAGTATTTT.

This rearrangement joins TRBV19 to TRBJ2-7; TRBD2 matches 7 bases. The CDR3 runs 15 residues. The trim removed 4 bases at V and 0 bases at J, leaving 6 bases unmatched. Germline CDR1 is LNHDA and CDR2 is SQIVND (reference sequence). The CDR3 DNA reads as TGTGCCAGTAGTAACCGGGACTACCCCTCCTACGAGCAGTACTTC. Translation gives CASSNRDYPSYEQYF.

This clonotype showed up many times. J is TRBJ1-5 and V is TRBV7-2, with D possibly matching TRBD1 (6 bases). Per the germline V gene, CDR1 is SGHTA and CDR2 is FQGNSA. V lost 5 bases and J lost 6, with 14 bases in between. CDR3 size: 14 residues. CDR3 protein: CASSPAGAIQPQHF. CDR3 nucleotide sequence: TGTGCCAGCAGCCCAGCGGGGGCTATTCAGCCCCAGCATTTT.

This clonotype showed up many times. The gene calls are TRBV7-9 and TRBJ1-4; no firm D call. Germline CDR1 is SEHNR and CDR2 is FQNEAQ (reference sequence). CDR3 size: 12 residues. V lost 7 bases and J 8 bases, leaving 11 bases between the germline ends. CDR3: CASTEIGEKLFF. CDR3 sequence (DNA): TGTGCCAGCACGGAGATAGGGGAAAAACTGTTTTTT. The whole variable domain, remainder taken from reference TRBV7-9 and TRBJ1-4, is DTGVSQNPRHKITKRGQNVTFRCDPISEHNRLYWYRQTLGQGPEFLTYFQNEAQLEKSRLLSDRFSAERPKGSFSTLEIQRTEQGDSAMYLCASTEIGEKLFFGSGTQLSVL.

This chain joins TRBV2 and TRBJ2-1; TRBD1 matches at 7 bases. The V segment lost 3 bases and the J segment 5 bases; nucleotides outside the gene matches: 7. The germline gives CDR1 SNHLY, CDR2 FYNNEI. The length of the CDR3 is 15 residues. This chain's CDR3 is CASSDPSGTDNEQFF. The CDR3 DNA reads TGTGCCAGCAGTGACCCTTCCGGGACAGACAATGAGCAGTTCTTC.

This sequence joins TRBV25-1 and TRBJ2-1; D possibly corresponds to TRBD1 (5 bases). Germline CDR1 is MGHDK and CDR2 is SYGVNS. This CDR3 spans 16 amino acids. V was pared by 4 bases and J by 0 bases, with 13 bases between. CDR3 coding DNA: TGTGCCAGCAGTGGCTGGACACCGAGCTCCTACAATGAGCAGTTCTTC. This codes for CASSGWTPSSYNEQFF.

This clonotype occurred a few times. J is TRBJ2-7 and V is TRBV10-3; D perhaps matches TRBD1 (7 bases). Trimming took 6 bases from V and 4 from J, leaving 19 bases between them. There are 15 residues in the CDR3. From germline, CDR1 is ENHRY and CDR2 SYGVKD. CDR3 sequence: CAIREGARGAYEQYF. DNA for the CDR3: TGTGCCATCAGGGAGGGGGCGCGTGGAGCGTACGAGCAGTACTTC.

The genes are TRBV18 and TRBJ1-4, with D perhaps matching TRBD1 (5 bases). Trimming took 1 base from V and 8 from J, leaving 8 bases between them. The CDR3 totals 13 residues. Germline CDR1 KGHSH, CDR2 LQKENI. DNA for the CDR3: TGTGCCAGCTCACCACTCCAGGGCGAAAAACTGTTTTTT. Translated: CASSPLQGEKLFF.

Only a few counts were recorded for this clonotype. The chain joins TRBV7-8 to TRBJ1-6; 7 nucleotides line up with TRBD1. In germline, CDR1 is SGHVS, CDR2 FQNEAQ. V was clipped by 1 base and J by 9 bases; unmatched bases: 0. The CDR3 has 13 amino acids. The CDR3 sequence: CASSLGDSSPLHF. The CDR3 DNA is TGTGCCAGCAGCTTAGGGGACAGTTCACCCCTCCACTTT.

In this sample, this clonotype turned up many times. The CDR3 coding sequence is TGTGCCTGGAGTGATGAGACAGGGGGGAATTCACCCCTCCACTTT. It translates to CAWSDETGGNSPLHF. The rearrangement uses TRBV30 and TRBJ1-6; TRBD1 aligns across 9 bases. V lost 1 base to trimming and J lost 7 bases; unmatched junction nucleotides: 5. Germline-derived CDR1 and CDR2 are GTSNPN and SVGIG (reference sequence). CDR3 length equals 15 residues.

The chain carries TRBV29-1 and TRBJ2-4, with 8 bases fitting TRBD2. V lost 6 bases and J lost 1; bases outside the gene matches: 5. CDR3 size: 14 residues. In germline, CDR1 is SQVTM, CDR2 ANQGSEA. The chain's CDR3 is CSVASGSAKNIQYF. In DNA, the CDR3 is TGCAGCGTAGCCAGCGGGAGCGCCAAAAACATTCAGTACTTC.

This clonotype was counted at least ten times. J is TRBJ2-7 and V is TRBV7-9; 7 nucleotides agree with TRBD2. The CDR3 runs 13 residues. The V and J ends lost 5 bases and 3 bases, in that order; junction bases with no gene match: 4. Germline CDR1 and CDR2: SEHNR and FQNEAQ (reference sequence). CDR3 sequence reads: CASSPRDYYEQYF. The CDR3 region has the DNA TGTGCCAGCAGCCCCCGGGACTACTACGAGCAGTACTTC.

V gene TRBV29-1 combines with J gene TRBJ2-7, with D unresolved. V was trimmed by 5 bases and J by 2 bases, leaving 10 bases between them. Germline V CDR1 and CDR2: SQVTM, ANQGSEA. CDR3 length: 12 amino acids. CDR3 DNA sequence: TGCAGCGTTAGTGCCGGTGCCTACGAGCAGTACTTC. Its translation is CSVSAGAYEQYF.

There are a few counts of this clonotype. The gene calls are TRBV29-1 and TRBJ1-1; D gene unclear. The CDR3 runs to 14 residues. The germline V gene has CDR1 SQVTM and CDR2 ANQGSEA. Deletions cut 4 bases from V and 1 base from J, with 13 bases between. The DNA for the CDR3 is TGCAGCGTTGGAAGTGCGGGCAAGAACACTGAAGCTTTCTTT. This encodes CSVGSAGKNTEAFF.

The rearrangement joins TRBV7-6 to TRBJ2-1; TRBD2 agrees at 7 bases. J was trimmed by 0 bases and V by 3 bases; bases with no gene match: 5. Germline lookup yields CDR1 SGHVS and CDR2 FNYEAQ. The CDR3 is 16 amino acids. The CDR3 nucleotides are TGTGCCAGCAGCTTGGGGACTACACTCTCCTACAATGAGCAGTTCTTC. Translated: CASSLGTTLSYNEQFF.